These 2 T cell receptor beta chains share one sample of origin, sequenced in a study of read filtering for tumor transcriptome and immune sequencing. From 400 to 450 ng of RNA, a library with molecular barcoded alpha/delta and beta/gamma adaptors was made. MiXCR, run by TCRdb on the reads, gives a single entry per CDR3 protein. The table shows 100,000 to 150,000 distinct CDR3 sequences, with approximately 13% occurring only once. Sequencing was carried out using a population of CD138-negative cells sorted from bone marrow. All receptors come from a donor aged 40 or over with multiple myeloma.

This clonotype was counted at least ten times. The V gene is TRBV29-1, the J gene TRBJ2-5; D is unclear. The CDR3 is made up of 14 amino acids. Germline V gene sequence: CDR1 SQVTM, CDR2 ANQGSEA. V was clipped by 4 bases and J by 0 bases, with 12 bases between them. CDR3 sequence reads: CSVAGQENQETQYF. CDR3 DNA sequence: TGCAGCGTTGCCGGGCAGGAGAACCAAGAGACCCAGTACTTC.

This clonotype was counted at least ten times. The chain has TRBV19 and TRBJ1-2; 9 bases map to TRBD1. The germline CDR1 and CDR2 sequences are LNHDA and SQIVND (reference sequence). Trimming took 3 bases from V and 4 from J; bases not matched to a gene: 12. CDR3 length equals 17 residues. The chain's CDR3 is CASSIRTGDTGSYGYTF. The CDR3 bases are TGTGCCAGTAGTATTCGGACAGGGGATACGGGATCCTATGGCTACACCTTC. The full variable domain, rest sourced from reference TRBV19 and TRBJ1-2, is DGGITQSPKYLFRKEGQNVTLSCEQNLNHDAMYWYRQDPGQGLRLIYYSQIVNDFQKGDIAEGYSVSREKKESFPLTVTSAQKNPTAFYLCASSIRTGDTGSYGYTFGSGTRLTVV.